Listed here are 28 T cell receptor beta chains from one sample, sequenced in a study of blood T cells in healthy people across ages. Next came a second PCR, run for 7 to 11 cycles, which used a sample-barcoded 5' primer along with a J-beta primer mix. A single record per CDR3 protein comes from TCRdb applying MiXCR to the 5' RACE reads. The sample has roughly 1.5 million distinct CDR3 sequences; less than 45% are singletons. Source material: blood. These receptors originate from a young woman in good health.

This clonotype was seen just once. The chain carries TRBV12-3 or TRBV12-4 and TRBJ1-6, with 7 bases matching TRBD1. This CDR3 region has 14 residues. Trimming at V came to 4 bases and at J to 11 bases, leaving 8 bases not matched to a gene. CDR3 bases: TGTGCCAGCAGTTCCCGACAGGGACAAGCACCCCTCCACTTT. Translation gives CASSSRQGQAPLHF.

The J gene is TRBJ2-1, the V gene TRBV27; D not resolved. The CDR3 totals 14 residues. Trimming removed 5 bases from V and 10 bases from J, with 18 bases in between. Per the germline V gene, CDR1 is MNHEY and CDR2 is SMNVEV (reference sequence). This CDR3 is CASSQGLEWSEQFF. The CDR3 DNA follows: TGTGCCAGCAGTCAAGGGTTGGAGTGGTCGGAGCAGTTCTTC.

The rearrangement joins TRBV7-9 to TRBJ2-5, with D possibly called TRBD1 or TRBD2 (5 bases each). V was shortened by 10 bases and J by 4 bases, with 10 bases between the two germline ends. The CDR3 has 11 residues. CDR1 is SEHNR, CDR2 FQNEAQ, per germline (reference sequence). The CDR3 nucleotides read TGTGCCATTCGGGGCCGAGAGACCCAGTACTTC. This gives the protein CAIRGRETQYF.

This clonotype has more than one count but fewer than ten. The rearrangement uses TRBV5-1 and TRBJ1-1; D unclear. There are 14 residues in the CDR3. V was clipped by 3 bases and J by 2 bases, with 11 bases between them. Germline V gene sequence: CDR1 SGHRS, CDR2 YFSETQ. The CDR3 protein is CASSSFAPNTEAFF. In DNA form, the CDR3 reads TGCGCCAGCAGCTCCTTCGCACCTAACACTGAAGCTTTCTTT.

The rearrangement joins TRBV6-1 to TRBJ2-7; no firm D call. The V end was cut by 8 bases, the J end by 0 bases, with 8 bases between. This CDR3 has 12 residues. Germline V gene sequence: CDR1 MNHNS, CDR2 SASEGT. CDR3 nucleotides: TGTGCCAGCCGGAAGGACTCCTACGAGCAGTACTTC. Its translation: CASRKDSYEQYF.

The chain has TRBV6-2 or TRBV6-3 and TRBJ2-3, with D possibly TRBD1 on 5 matching bases. This CDR3 has 17 residues. In germline, CDR1 is MNHEY, CDR2 SVGEGT. The ends were cut back, 0 bases at V and 3 bases at J, with 16 bases in the middle. The CDR3 DNA reads TGTGCCAGCAGTTACTCGTTGAGGACAAGAAGGACAGATACGCAGTATTTT. Its protein is CASSYSLRTRRTDTQYF.

The chain has TRBV20-1 and TRBJ2-3; D could derive from TRBD1 or TRBD2 (6 bases each). Trimming stripped 5 bases from V and 6 bases from J, with 30 bases between. Germline CDR1 DFQATT, CDR2 SNEGSKA (reference sequence). CDR3 length equals 18 residues. CDR3 nucleotides: TGCAGTGCTGGAGGGGGGCCACTGCAACGTTTTCGGCCGGATACGCAGTATTTT. It encodes CSAGGGPLQRFRPDTQYF.

This clonotype was seen more than once but under ten times. The chain uses TRBV10-3 and TRBJ2-7; TRBD1 aligns across 7 bases. Germline-derived CDR1 and CDR2 are ENHRY and SYGVKD. The CDR3 covers 13 residues. After removal of 4 bases from V and 2 bases from J, the junction contained 2 bases not matched to a gene. CDR3 amino acids: CAISVGTAYEQYF. The CDR3 nucleotides are TGTGCCATCAGTGTGGGGACAGCCTACGAGCAGTACTTC.

J is TRBJ2-4 and V is TRBV25-1; perhaps D is TRBD1 or TRBD2 (5 bases each). The V end was cut by 7 bases, the J end by 8 bases, with 18 bases between. CDR3 length: 14 residues. Germline V lookup: CDR1 MGHDK, CDR2 SYGVNS. CDR3 loop: CASNGTARTYIQYF. DNA for the CDR3: TGTGCCAGCAACGGGACCGCAAGGACATACATTCAGTACTTC.

This clonotype has ten or more counts. The chain recombines TRBV4-3 with TRBJ1-2; D remains ambiguous. CDR1 and CDR2 (germline): LGHNA, YSLEER. The CDR3 loop spans 14 amino acids. V lost 0 bases and J 4 bases, leaving 9 bases between the germline ends. Written as DNA, the CDR3 is TGCGCCAGCAGCCAAGAAATGAGCCGCTATGGCTACACCTTC. Protein sequence: CASSQEMSRYGYTF.

The chain recombines TRBV5-1 with TRBJ2-1; 7 bases are a match to TRBD2. The CDR3 consists of 16 residues. CDR1 and CDR2 (germline): SGHRS, YFSETQ. The V and J ends lost 3 bases and 0 bases, in that order; junction bases with no gene match: 6. The CDR3 DNA reads as TGCGCCAGCAGCTCCGAGCGGGATGGCTCCTACAATGAGCAGTTCTTC. Protein product: CASSSERDGSYNEQFF.

This chain links TRBV5-4 with TRBJ1-1; D remains ambiguous. Germline CDR1 reads SGHNT; CDR2 reads YYREEE (reference sequence). Deletions cut 3 bases from V and 0 bases from J, with 12 bases between. The CDR3 covers 15 residues. CDR3 loop: CASSSDRGLNTEAFF. CDR3 bases: TGTGCCAGCAGCTCAGACCGAGGGCTGAACACTGAAGCTTTCTTT. The variable domain in full, completed from reference TRBV5-4 and TRBJ1-1, reads ETGVTQSPTHLIKTRGQQVTLRCSSQSGHNTVSWYQQALGQGPQFIFQYYREEENGRGNFPPRFSGLQFPNYSSELNVNALELDDSALYLCASSSDRGLNTEAFFGQGTRLTVV.

The genes are TRBV5-1 and TRBJ2-5; no definite D call. Matching the DNA end better, TRBJ2-7 makes the J call doubtful. Germline assignment: CDR1 SGHRS and CDR2 YFSETQ. The CDR3 covers 14 residues. In DNA, the CDR3 is TGCGCCAGCAGCTTGGGACATTCCACCTACGAGCAGTACTTC. This gives the protein CASSLGHSTYEQYF.

The gene calls are TRBV6-1 and TRBJ2-2, with D possibly matching TRBD2 (6 bases). Trimming left V 3 bases short and J 0 bases short, with 11 bases between. The CDR3 runs 16 residues. Germline V CDR1 and CDR2: MNHNS, SASEGT. This CDR3 is CASSESGLPNTGELFF. The CDR3 bases are TGTGCCAGCAGTGAGTCAGGACTACCGAACACCGGGGAGCTGTTTTTT.

This clonotype was recorded a few times. The chain recombines TRBV6-1 with TRBJ2-1, with TRBD2 identical over 11 bases. The V and J ends lost 4 bases and 1 base, in that order; junction bases with no gene match: 3. Germline V gene sequence: CDR1 MNHNS, CDR2 SASEGT. The CDR3 length is 16 residues. CDR3 nucleotide sequence: TGTGCCAGCAGTGTCCGACTAGCGGGGTCCTACAATGAGCAGTTCTTC. Translated: CASSVRLAGSYNEQFF.

This clonotype was picked up a small number of times. The rearrangement uses TRBV7-9 and TRBJ2-3; D gene uncertain. CDR1 is SEHNR, CDR2 FQNEAQ, per germline (reference sequence). The germline V and J ends were trimmed by 5 bases and 2 bases, with 8 bases remaining between them. The CDR3 has 13 amino acids. CDR3 residues: CASSNDTTDTQYF. The CDR3, as DNA: TGTGCCAGCAGCAACGACACCACAGATACGCAGTATTTT.

The CDR3 region is CASSLLVKGETQYF. The CDR3 DNA reads TGTGCCAGCAGCTTATTAGTGAAGGGGGAGACCCAGTACTTC. The chain employs TRBV7-8 and TRBJ2-5; tentative D call: TRBD1 (5 bases). This CDR3 is 14 amino acids long. The ends were cut back, 2 bases at V and 5 bases at J, with 12 bases in the middle. The germline V gene has CDR1 SGHVS and CDR2 FQNEAQ.

The gene calls are TRBV12-3 or TRBV12-4 and TRBJ2-3; 16 bases line up with TRBD2. The CDR3 runs to 18 residues. With 5 bases clipped from V and 1 base from J, the junction kept 6 bases outside the gene matches. The CDR3 nucleotides read TGTGCCAGCAGTCCCGGGACTAGCGGGAGGGCCCGCACAGATACGCAGTATTTT. Translating gives CASSPGTSGRARTDTQYF.

The chain carries TRBV7-9 and TRBJ1-5; possible D gene TRBD1, 5 bases. Trimming stripped 1 base from V and 3 bases from J, with 13 bases between. The CDR3 is 16 residues long. Germline CDR1 and CDR2: SEHNR and FQNEAQ (reference sequence). The CDR3 here is CASSLVGAGINQPQHF. DNA of the CDR3: TGTGCCAGCAGCTTAGTAGGGGCAGGCATCAATCAGCCCCAGCATTTT.

This clonotype has only a few counts. The rearrangement uses TRBV2 and TRBJ2-5, with 9 bases fitting TRBD2. There are 17 residues in the CDR3. V lost 7 bases to trimming and J lost 1 base; unmatched junction nucleotides: 13. The germline CDR1 and CDR2 sequences are SNHLY and FYNNEI. The CDR3 loop is CASTVWPAGGLQETQYF. In nucleotides, the CDR3 is TGTGCCAGCACGGTCTGGCCAGCGGGGGGCCTCCAAGAGACCCAGTACTTC. The full variable domain, rest sourced from reference TRBV2 and TRBJ2-5, is EPEVTQTPSHQVTQMGQEVILRCVPISNHLYFYWYRQILGQKVEFLVSFYNNEISEKSEIFDDQFSVERPDGSNFTLKIRSTKLEDSAMYFCASTVWPAGGLQETQYFGPGTRLLVL.

This clonotype was seen only a few times. The chain joins TRBV5-1 to TRBJ1-6; D unresolved. In germline, CDR1 is SGHRS, CDR2 YFSETQ. This CDR3 is 15 amino acids long. The V gene lost 4 bases and the J gene lost 6 bases, with 14 bases spanning the gap. The CDR3 nucleotides are TGCGCCAGCAGCACCCGAAGCGGCTCTAATTCACCCCTCCACTTT. This translates into CASSTRSGSNSPLHF.

CDR3 nucleotides: TGCGCCAGCAGCACGGACAGGGCCTTAGGCTATGGCTACACCTTC. Protein product: CASSTDRALGYGYTF. This chain links TRBV5-1 with TRBJ1-2; 8 bases match TRBD1. The germline V gene has CDR1 SGHRS and CDR2 YFSETQ. The CDR3 is 15 amino acids. Germline trimming cut 4 bases from V and 4 bases from J; bases unmatched to any gene: 9.

This clonotype was found a few times. The V and J genes are TRBV7-2 and TRBJ2-5; D gene ambiguous. The J call may be incorrect, as the DNA end agrees better with TRBJ2-7. CDR3 size: 15 residues. CDR1 is SGHTA, CDR2 FQGNSA, per germline. CDR3 region: CASSPQGLAGYEQYF. CDR3 sequence (DNA): TGTGCCAGCAGCCCCCAAGGTCTGGCTGGTTACGAGCAGTACTTC.

This clonotype was detected a few times. This chain links TRBV12-3 or TRBV12-4 with TRBJ1-4, with 7 bases that match TRBD1. The CDR3 runs 15 residues. V shed 6 bases, J shed 8 bases, and the junction held 12 bases outside the gene matches. CDR3 protein: CASSSRTGGGEKLFF. Written as DNA, the CDR3 is TGTGCCAGCAGCTCGCGGACAGGAGGGGGAGAAAAACTGTTTTTT.

Many counts were recorded for this clonotype. The rearrangement uses TRBV13 and TRBJ2-6, with 7 bases fitting TRBD1. There are 15 residues in the CDR3. Unmatched junction bases numbered 1, after V lost 3 bases and J lost 2 bases. Germline-derived CDR1 and CDR2 are PRHDT and FYEKMQ (reference sequence). In DNA form, the CDR3 reads TGTGCCAGCAGCTTGACAGGGACTGGGGCCAACGTCCTGACTTTC. Protein product: CASSLTGTGANVLTF.

The chain uses TRBV20-1 and TRBJ2-5; tentatively, D is TRBD1 or TRBD2 (5 bases each). V lost 0 bases and J 4 bases, leaving 15 bases between the germline ends. CDR3 length equals 15 residues. CDR1 and CDR2 from the germline V gene are DFQATT and SNEGSKA (reference sequence). The CDR3 bases are TGCAGTGCTAGAGATCATTCCGGGGCAGGAGAGACCCAGTACTTC. It translates to CSARDHSGAGETQYF.

V gene TRBV6-5 combines with J gene TRBJ1-4; D call uncertain. Trimming left V 0 bases short and J 7 bases short, with 6 bases between. The CDR3 spans 13 residues. Germline V gene lookup returns CDR1 MNHEY and CDR2 SVGAGI. This CDR3 is CASSYSISEKLFF. CDR3 DNA sequence: TGTGCCAGCAGTTACTCGATATCTGAAAAACTGTTTTTT.

The chain links TRBV5-1 to TRBJ2-1; the D gene could be TRBD1 or TRBD2 (6 bases each). CDR3 length: 16 amino acids. CDR1 and CDR2 (germline): SGHRS, YFSETQ. Trimming cost V 1 base and J 4 bases, with 15 bases left between them. The CDR3 DNA is TGCGCCAGCAGCTTGTCTCGGGGGCAGGGGTACAATGAGCAGTTCTTC. Translation: CASSLSRGQGYNEQFF. Looking up the rest from reference TRBV5-1 and TRBJ2-1 gives the full variable domain: KAGVTQTPRYLIKTRGQQVTLSCSPISGHRSVSWYQQTPGQGLQFLFEYFSETQRNKGNFPGRFSGRQFSNSRSEMNVSTLELGDSALYLCASSLSRGQGYNEQFFGPGTRLTVL.